Sequencing of this TCR beta chain was carried out in a study of blood T cell repertoires in COVID-19. Looking at the study overall: COVID-19 samples collected from the United States, Italy and Spain covered acute and convalescent phases.

Authors' processing steps: From reference gene primer amplification, estimates of nucleated cell counts were derived. Only in-frame clones appear in the TCRdb table, and some are missing; sequencing was by immunoSEQ multiplex PCR. D and trimming come from the DNA, and the V and J calls and clone size come from that table. The repertoire has around 190,000 clones, around 88% of them found once; the top ten carry 4.5% to 7%. The cohort comprised adults aged about 18 to 90 years residing in approximately 25 US areas. CDR3 length equals 16 residues. Unmatched junction bases numbered 7, after V lost 0 bases and J lost 3 bases. From germline, CDR1 is LGHNA and CDR2 YSLEER.

The sequence was collected from a man aged 35 to 55 with acute COVID-19. The material sequenced was PBMCs or T cells enriched from blood (not recorded which). This chain connects TRBV4-3 to TRBJ2-7; 8 nucleotides line up with TRBD2. The CDR3 region is CASSQEGLAGFYEQYF. In DNA, the CDR3 is TGCGCCAGCAGCCAAGAAGGGCTAGCGGGCTTCTACGAGCAGTACTTC.